A single sample gave rise to the 23 T cell receptor beta chains below, sequenced in a study of cytomegalovirus exposure and HLA in healthy donors (dated by TCRdb to 2015 to 2018). The library was prepared using the immunoSEQ multiplex PCR assay. For the multiplex PCR, a mixture combining 60 forward primers for TCR Vbeta segments and 13 reverse primers for TCR Jbeta segments was used. Here the immuneACCESS table is served through TCRdb, limited to in-frame sequences with V and J called. Missing clones are a known gap in these copies; in checked studies unresolved V genes cover under half, and the rest lacks a known reason. The sample records about 83,000 clones, under 80% of which are singletons. The ten largest make up around 4.2% of the sample. Sequencing was performed on PBMCs. These receptors were obtained from a man aged 55-75 years in good health and CMV-seronegative.

The chain combines TRBV9 with TRBJ2-1; 7 bases are shared with TRBD1. After removal of 0 bases from V and 7 bases from J, the junction contained 7 bases not matched to a gene. CDR1 is SGDLS and CDR2 is YYNGEE in the germline V gene. CDR3 length: 15 residues. The CDR3 bases are TGTGCCAGCAGCGTAGTGGGACAGCTCTGGAATGAGCAGTTCTTC. Translated, it gives CASSVVGQLWNEQFF.

The gene calls are TRBV6-1 and TRBJ1-1; D gene uncertain. CDR3 length: 11 residues. The germline V gene has CDR1 MNHNS and CDR2 SASEGT. Trimming removed 5 bases from V and 8 bases from J, with 9 bases in between. CDR3 region: CASSSRSEAFF. CDR3 in DNA: TGTGCCAGCAGTTCCCGGTCCGAAGCTTTCTTT.

The chain is built from TRBV5-1 and TRBJ2-1, with 11 bases that match TRBD2. Germline lookup yields CDR1 SGHRS and CDR2 YFSETQ. V shed 3 bases, J shed 5 bases, and the junction held 10 bases outside the gene matches. CDR3 length: 17 residues. The CDR3 DNA reads as TGCGCCAGCAGCTACGGAGTTAGCGGGGGGGCCGACAATGAGCAGTTCTTC. Its protein is CASSYGVSGGADNEQFF.

This clone was detected only once. The chain combines TRBV11-2 with TRBJ2-5; TRBD1 agrees at 9 bases. The CDR3 has 15 amino acids. V dropped 4 bases and J dropped 0; count of bases not matched to a gene: 3. Germline loops: CDR1 SGHAT, CDR2 FQNNGV. As DNA, the CDR3 is TGTGCCAGCAGCTGGACAGGGGTGGACCAAGAGACCCAGTACTTC. Its translation is CASSWTGVDQETQYF.

This sequence joins TRBV11-3 and TRBJ2-2; 8 bases are shared with TRBD1. The germline V gene has CDR1 SGHNT and CDR2 YENEEA. The length of the CDR3 is 14 residues. Losses at the gene ends were 5 bases for V and 1 base for J; bases not matched to a gene: 0. The CDR3 loop is CASSGTGNTGELFF. The CDR3 region has the DNA TGTGCCAGCAGCGGGACAGGGAACACCGGGGAGCTGTTTTTT.

In DNA form, the CDR3 reads TGTGCCAGCAGCTTATCCCCTTCGTCGTTCAATGAGCAGTTCTTC. Its translation: CASSLSPSSFNEQFF. The chain joins TRBV7-3 to TRBJ2-1; D is unclear. Trimming pared 2 bases from V and 6 bases from J, leaving 14 bases between. The length of the CDR3 is 15 residues. CDR1 SGHTA and CDR2 FQGTGA come from the germline V gene.

The chain has TRBV5-6 and TRBJ1-2; weak D call: TRBD1 (6 bases). CDR3 length: 16 amino acids. The V and J ends lost 3 bases and 4 bases respectively, with 19 bases between them. From germline, CDR1 is SGHDT and CDR2 YYEEEE. The CDR3 sequence is CASSSLDRFISYGYTF. The CDR3 DNA is TGTGCCAGCAGCTCCCTCGACAGGTTTATATCCTATGGCTACACCTTC.

This clone was recorded a few times. The V call is TRBV10-3, the J call TRBJ1-1; 8 bases map to TRBD1. The J segment lost 4 bases and the V segment lost 6 bases, leaving 7 bases of the junction unmatched. The CDR3 totals 14 residues. Germline values: CDR1 ENHRY, CDR2 SYGVKD. CDR3 protein: CAIRAGQGGTEAFF. The CDR3 DNA is TGTGCCATCAGGGCCGGACAGGGAGGCACTGAAGCTTTCTTT.

This chain links TRBV5-1 with TRBJ2-5; the match to TRBD2 covers 11 bases. TRBJ2-7 matches the DNA end more closely, so the J call is doubtful. Germline V gene sequence: CDR1 SGHRS, CDR2 YFSETQ. The CDR3 contains 18 residues. For the CDR3, the DNA is TGCGCCAGCAGCTTGGCTGGGGGGGTAGCGGGGGGGCAAGACGAGCAGTACTTC. Amino acids: CASSLAGGVAGGQDEQYF.

The chain combines TRBV19 with TRBJ2-3; TRBD2 aligns across 13 bases. The CDR3 loop spans 17 amino acids. CDR1 and CDR2 from the germline V gene are LNHDA and SQIVND (reference sequence). Losses at the gene ends were 4 bases for V and 2 bases for J; bases not matched to a gene: 6. The CDR3 reads CASSTPTSGGATDTQYF. The DNA for the CDR3 is TGTGCCAGTAGTACCCCCACTAGCGGGGGGGCCACAGATACGCAGTATTTT.

This chain joins TRBV28 and TRBJ1-6; 7 nucleotides line up with TRBD1. The germline V gene encodes CDR1 MDHEN and CDR2 SYDVKM. With 6 bases clipped from V and 0 bases from J, the junction kept 11 bases outside the gene matches. This CDR3 is built from 18 residues. The CDR3 is CASRNPRDSSSYNSPLHF. For the CDR3, the DNA is TGTGCCAGCAGAAATCCCCGGGACAGCAGCTCCTATAATTCACCCCTCCACTTT.

The chain carries TRBV11-3 and TRBJ2-1, with 9 positions matching TRBD2. In germline, CDR1 is SGHNT, CDR2 YENEEA. J gave up 5 bases and V 0 bases, and 8 bases lay outside the gene matches. The length of the CDR3 is 17 residues. The CDR3: CASSLDRGRGGNNEQFF. The CDR3 coding sequence is TGTGCCAGCAGCTTAGATCGTGGGCGGGGGGGCAACAATGAGCAGTTCTTC.

The genes are TRBV6-1 and TRBJ1-5; weak D call: TRBD1 (6 bases). Trimming stripped 4 bases from V and 3 bases from J, with 19 bases between. The V gene's germline CDR1 is MNHNS and CDR2 SASEGT. This CDR3 contains 17 residues. CDR3 residues: CASSARRGGQFNQPQHF. CDR3 sequence (DNA): TGTGCCAGCAGTGCAAGGAGAGGGGGACAATTCAATCAGCCCCAGCATTTT.

J is TRBJ2-7 and V is TRBV5-5, with TRBD1 as a possible D gene (6 bases). Trimming took off 2 bases at V and 7 bases at J, with 19 bases between the two ends. This CDR3 comprises 15 residues. Germline lookup yields CDR1 SGHKS and CDR2 YYEKEE (reference sequence). The CDR3 region is CASSFTDRDGWEQYF. The CDR3 DNA reads as TGTGCCAGCAGCTTTACGGACAGAGACGGATGGGAGCAGTACTTC.

The chain uses TRBV29-1 and TRBJ2-1; 7 positions agree with TRBD2. V lost 7 bases and J lost 0; bases outside the gene matches: 3. The CDR3 length is 13 residues. The germline CDR1 and CDR2 sequences are SQVTM and ANQGSEA. CDR3 sequence reads: CSGSGGSYNEQFF. In nucleotides, the CDR3 is TGCAGCGGCTCGGGGGGCTCCTACAATGAGCAGTTCTTC.

The CDR3 spells CASSLDFRRVETQYF. The CDR3 DNA reads TGTGCCAGCAGCTTAGATTTCCGTCGTGTGGAGACCCAGTACTTC. J is TRBJ2-5 and V is TRBV13; D is undetermined. The length of the CDR3 is 15 residues. V was pared by 1 base and J by 5 bases, with 14 bases between. CDR1 PRHDT and CDR2 FYEKMQ come from the germline V gene (reference sequence).

A few counts support this clone. DNA of the CDR3: TGTGCCAGCGAAGACAGGGGTAGGAACACTGAAGCTTTCTTT. Its translation: CASEDRGRNTEAFF. The J gene is TRBJ1-1, the V gene TRBV10-3; 8 bases are shared with TRBD1. The CDR3 is 14 amino acids. The trim removed 10 bases at V and 1 base at J, leaving 8 bases unmatched. CDR1 is ENHRY and CDR2 is SYGVKD in the germline V gene.

This clone came up a few times. The chain recombines TRBV6-5 with TRBJ2-5; D not resolved. V was shortened by 6 bases and J by 2 bases, with 7 bases between the two germline ends. CDR1 is MNHEY and CDR2 is SVGAGI in the germline V gene. The CDR3 has 12 amino acids. This chain's CDR3 is CASRAFQETQYF. The CDR3 region has the DNA TGTGCCAGCAGAGCGTTTCAAGAGACCCAGTACTTC.

V and J are TRBV27 and TRBJ2-1; TRBD2 matches 9 bases. The ends lost 5 bases at V and 7 bases at J; junction bases unmatched: 15. Germline V lookup: CDR1 MNHEY, CDR2 SMNVEV (reference sequence). This CDR3 contains 17 residues. CDR3 loop: CASSTQRGADSGNEQFF. The DNA for the CDR3 is TGTGCCAGCAGTACCCAGCGGGGGGCCGACTCCGGGAATGAGCAGTTCTTC.

In this sample, this clone turned up a few times. The CDR3 sequence is CASSWGLRNTGELFF. The CDR3 coding sequence is TGTGCCAGCAGCTGGGGACTCAGGAACACCGGGGAGCTGTTTTTT. The chain joins TRBV6-5 to TRBJ2-2, with D maybe TRBD2 (6 bases). V lost 6 bases, J lost 1 base, and 12 bases lay in between. CDR1 is MNHEY and CDR2 is SVGAGI in the germline V gene. This CDR3 comprises 15 residues.

This clone was counted a few times. The CDR3 DNA reads as TGCGCCAGCAGCCAATCTGACGGGACTGAAGCTTTCTTT. Protein sequence: CASSQSDGTEAFF. The rearrangement uses TRBV4-1 and TRBJ1-1, with unresolved D. The CDR3 sequence is 13 residues long. Germline lookup yields CDR1 MGHRA and CDR2 YSYEKL. Trimming pared 2 bases from V and 5 bases from J, leaving 9 bases between.

This clone occurred a few times. The chain has TRBV6-5 and TRBJ1-5; 8 nucleotides line up with TRBD1. The CDR3 has 15 residues. J was trimmed by 4 bases and V by 10 bases; bases with no gene match: 12. Germline CDR1 is MNHEY and CDR2 is SVGAGI. In nucleotides, the CDR3 is TGTGCCACCCGACAGGGGATTTTCCCGAATCAGCCCCAGCATTTT. It is translated as CATRQGIFPNQPQHF.

The J gene is TRBJ2-3, the V gene TRBV6-1, with 11 bases that match TRBD2. V lost 2 bases to trimming and J lost 6 bases; unmatched junction nucleotides: 10. Looked up from germline, CDR1 is MNHNS and CDR2 is SASEGT. The CDR3 has 17 amino acids. The CDR3 coding sequence is TGTGCCAGCAGTGAACCCTACTTAGCGGGGGGGCGGGATACGCAGTATTTT. The encoded protein is CASSEPYLAGGRDTQYF.